These 17 T cell receptor beta chains were all obtained from the same sample, sequenced in a study of OX40 agonist ivuxolimab in advanced cancers. The library relied on the immunoSEQ multiplex PCR assay. The clones in this table, taken by TCRdb from immuneACCESS, are in-frame only. Not every clone is retained; where verified, under half of the shortfall comes from an unresolved V gene, and the cause of the rest is unknown. The sample includes tens of thousands of clones, with roughly 88% observed a single time. The ten largest make up 0.3% to 0.4% of the sample. The sample consisted of CD4+ or CD8+ T cells sorted from blood, taken in a trial of the OX40 agonist ivuxolimab. The receptor source for this set is an adult with an advanced solid tumor such as melanoma, head and neck, liver or kidney cancer.

In this sample, this clone turned up once. The chain is built from TRBV5-1 and TRBJ1-5; possibly TRBD1 for D (5 bases). V lost 1 base and J 7 bases, leaving 15 bases between the germline ends. The length of the CDR3 is 15 residues. Germline assignment: CDR1 SGHRS and CDR2 YFSETQ. CDR3 bases: TGCGCCAGCAGCTTGATGGCAGGGAAGGACCAGCCCCAGCATTTT. Amino acid sequence: CASSLMAGKDQPQHF.

This clone was recorded a few times. The gene calls are TRBV6-1 and TRBJ2-1; D call uncertain. Germline CDR1 and CDR2: MNHNS and SASEGT. The CDR3 loop spans 11 amino acids. Between the trimmed V and J ends, which lost 10 bases and 6 bases, there was a span of 10 bases. The CDR3 here is CATLTPNEQFF. The CDR3 bases are TGTGCCACCCTGACCCCCAATGAGCAGTTCTTC.

V and J are TRBV28 and TRBJ1-1, with TRBD1 identical over 12 bases. The CDR3 is 17 residues long. Germline V gene data show CDR1 as MDHEN and CDR2 as SYDVKM. V was pared by 2 bases and J by 10 bases, with 14 bases of the junction left unmatched. CDR3 protein: CASSLPTGTGGARTAFF. Here the CDR3 DNA reads TGTGCCAGCAGTTTACCGACCGGGACAGGGGGCGCCAGGACAGCTTTCTTT.

The chain is built from TRBV19 and TRBJ2-1; D is ambiguous. The V gene lost 3 bases and the J gene lost 0 bases, with 9 bases spanning the gap. CDR1 is LNHDA, CDR2 SQIVND, per germline (reference sequence). The CDR3 consists of 15 residues. CDR3 nucleotides: TGTGCCAGTAGTATGAGCCCCGGCTCCTACAATGAGCAGTTCTTC. Encoded protein: CASSMSPGSYNEQFF.

This clone was counted a single time. The rearrangement uses TRBV6-5 and TRBJ1-5; 8 bases match TRBD1. This CDR3 is 15 amino acids long. CDR1 and CDR2 (germline): MNHEY, SVGAGI. Trimming cost V 5 bases and J 4 bases; bases outside gene matches: 7. CDR3 DNA sequence: TGTGCCAGCAGTCCTGACAGGGGAGGAAATCAGCCCCAGCATTTT. It yields the protein CASSPDRGGNQPQHF.

This chain links TRBV10-3 with TRBJ1-4, with D perhaps TRBD1 (5 bases). Trimming took 7 bases from V and 8 from J, leaving 17 bases between them. The CDR3 has 14 amino acids. From germline, CDR1 is ENHRY and CDR2 SYGVKD. CDR3 coding DNA: TGTGCCATCACCGGAGGAGGGGTGGGAGAAAAACTGTTTTTT. Its protein is CAITGGGVGEKLFF.

The chain uses TRBV18 and TRBJ2-7, with TRBD2 matching over 14 bases. Germline CDR1 KGHSH, CDR2 LQKENI. The CDR3 consists of 16 residues. With V trimmed by 3 bases and J by 0 bases, 1 base remained unmatched. The CDR3 nucleotides are TGTGCCAGCTCACCGGGGACTAGCGGGAGCTCCTACGAGCAGTACGTC. It codes for CASSPGTSGSSYEQYV.

A single count supports this clone. This chain uses TRBV6-6 with TRBJ1-2; TRBD1 is a possible D gene (6 bases). CDR1 and CDR2 from the germline V gene are MNHNY and SVGAGI (reference sequence). V gave up 5 bases and J gave up 7 bases, with 17 bases separating them. CDR3 size: 14 residues. CDR3 region: CASSLSRGAAGYTF. For the CDR3, the DNA is TGTGCCAGCAGTCTGTCTAGGGGGGCGGCTGGCTACACCTTC.

A note on this clone: Other nucleotide sequences in the sample specify the same CDR3. This chain links TRBV6-1 with TRBJ2-5; D might be TRBD1 (6 bases). The CDR3 is made up of 13 amino acids. With 7 bases removed from V and 1 base from J, the gap between germline ends came to 10 bases. Germline V lookup: CDR1 MNHNS, CDR2 SASEGT. CDR3 DNA: TGTGCCAGCACTCCGACAGGCCAAGAGACCCAGTACTTC. Translated, it gives CASTPTGQETQYF.

The chain recombines TRBV6-5 with TRBJ2-3, with TRBD2 identical over 8 bases. V was pared by 2 bases and J by 2 bases, with 3 bases of the junction left unmatched. The CDR3 contains 15 residues. Germline V gene sequence: CDR1 MNHEY, CDR2 SVGAGI. Here the CDR3 DNA reads TGTGCCAGCAGTTACGGGCGGGGGGTCACAGATACGCAGTATTTT. Translated, it gives CASSYGRGVTDTQYF.

The genes are TRBV7-2 and TRBJ2-7; perhaps D is TRBD1 or TRBD2 (5 bases each). Germline-derived CDR1 and CDR2 are SGHTA and FQGNSA. There are 15 residues in the CDR3. Trimming took off 9 bases at V and 4 bases at J, with 22 bases between the two ends. CDR3 region: CASLEGYEAAYEQYF. In nucleotides, the CDR3 is TGTGCCAGTCTCGAGGGGTACGAAGCGGCATACGAGCAGTACTTC.

This chain uses TRBV6-7 with TRBJ1-5; D is ambiguous. TRBV6-7 carries the ORF label, with uncertain function. The CDR3 length is 17 residues. The germline V and J ends were trimmed by 1 base and 0 bases, with 13 bases remaining between them. The CDR3 loop reads CASSYLGNRYSNQPQHF. In DNA form, the CDR3 reads TGTGCCAGCAGTTACTTGGGGAACCGATATAGCAATCAGCCCCAGCATTTT.

The rearrangement links TRBV15 to TRBJ1-1; D unresolved. CDR1 is LNHNV and CDR2 is YYDKDF in the germline V gene (reference sequence). V was trimmed by 0 bases and J by 9 bases, leaving 11 bases between them. The CDR3 consists of 13 residues. The CDR3 DNA reads TGTGCCACCAGCAGAGACCGGCAACAAAAAGCTTTCTTT. It is translated as CATSRDRQQKAFF.

The J gene is TRBJ2-3, the V gene TRBV7-9, with D uncertain. The V end was cut by 5 bases, the J end by 10 bases, with 13 bases between. Germline CDR1 SEHNR, CDR2 FQNEAQ (reference sequence). This CDR3 spans 12 amino acids. The CDR3 reads CASSPPEAPQYF. The CDR3 nucleotides are TGTGCCAGCAGCCCCCCCGAGGCACCGCAGTATTTT. Using reference TRBV7-9 and TRBJ2-3 for the parts outside the CDR3, the full variable domain is DTGVSQNPRHKITKRGQNVTFRCDPISEHNRLYWYRQTLGQGPEFLTYFQNEAQLEKSRLLSDRFSAERPKGSFSTLEIQRTEQGDSAMYLCASSPPEAPQYFGPGTRLTVL.

V gene TRBV6-6 combines with J gene TRBJ2-1; D not resolved. The CDR3 spans 11 residues. Looked up from germline, CDR1 is MNHNY and CDR2 is SVGAGI (reference sequence). V shed 5 bases and J shed 10 bases, with 9 bases lying between them. This CDR3 reads CASSPLREQFF. In DNA, the CDR3 is TGTGCCAGCAGTCCTCTAAGGGAGCAGTTCTTC.

The chain is built from TRBV12-5 and TRBJ2-2; TRBD1 might be the D (6 bases). This CDR3 spans 15 amino acids. Germline V lookup: CDR1 LGHNT, CDR2 FRNRAP. V lost 0 bases to trimming and J lost 3 bases, with 8 bases between them. The CDR3 DNA is TGTGCTAGTGGTTTGGTACAGGGAGACACCGGGGAGCTGTTTTTT. This sequence encodes CASGLVQGDTGELFF. Full variable domain (outside the CDR3, taken from reference TRBV12-5 and TRBJ2-2): DARVTQTPRHKVTEMGQEVTMRCQPILGHNTVFWYRQTMMQGLELLAYFRNRAPLDDSGMPKDRFSAEMPDATLATLKIQPSEPRDSAVYFCASGLVQGDTGELFFGEGSRLTVL.

V and J are TRBV2 and TRBJ1-5; D is perhaps TRBD1 (6 bases). Germline CDR1 is SNHLY and CDR2 is FYNNEI. The V gene lost 6 bases and the J gene lost 0 bases, with 6 bases spanning the gap. The CDR3 is 13 amino acids. The CDR3 DNA is TGTGCCAGCAGGGACAGTAGCAATCAGCCCCAGCATTTT. Translated, it gives CASRDSSNQPQHF.